In its sample, the clone carrying this TCR beta chain was seen a few times. Its antigen remains unidentified. These data are taken from a study of identical twins. Unique molecular identifiers were present on the cDNA, which also gained a universal primer site by template switching. TCRdb re-derived calls from the 5' RACE reads in MiXCR, one entry per CDR3 protein. The data contain 500,000 to 650,000 distinct CDR3 sequences, just over 7% of them singletons. The V gene end was trimmed by 3 bases and the J gene end by 3 bases; junction bases not matched to a gene: 6. The CDR3 runs 16 residues. Study observations and caveats: Abundant beta clonotypes from cord blood bore fewer insertions; memory repertoires lacked this pattern.

This sample was also put to use in a study of yellow fever vaccine responses in identical twins.

This TCR came from a woman aged 18-35 years in good health. This chain connects TRBV12-3 or TRBV12-4 to TRBJ2-2; 8 nucleotides agree with TRBD1. The sample was PBMCs. The CDR3 loop is CASSFSGGSYTGELFF. In DNA, the CDR3 is TGTGCCAGCAGTTTCTCAGGGGGCTCGTACACCGGGGAGCTGTTTTTT.